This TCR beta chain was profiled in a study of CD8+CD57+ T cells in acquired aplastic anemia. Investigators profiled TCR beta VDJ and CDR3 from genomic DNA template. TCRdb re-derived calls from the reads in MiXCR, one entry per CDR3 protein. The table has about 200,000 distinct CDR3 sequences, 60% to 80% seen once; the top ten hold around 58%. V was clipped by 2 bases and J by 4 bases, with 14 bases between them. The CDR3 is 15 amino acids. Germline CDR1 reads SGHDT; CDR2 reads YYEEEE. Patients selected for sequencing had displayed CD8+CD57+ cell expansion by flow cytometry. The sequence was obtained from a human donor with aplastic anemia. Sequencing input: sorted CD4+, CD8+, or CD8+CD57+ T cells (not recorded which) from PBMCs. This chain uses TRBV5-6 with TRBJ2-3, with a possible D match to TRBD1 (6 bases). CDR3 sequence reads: CASSFGRGRADTQYF. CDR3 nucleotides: TGTGCCAGCAGCTTTGGCAGGGGACGGGCAGATACGCAGTATTTT. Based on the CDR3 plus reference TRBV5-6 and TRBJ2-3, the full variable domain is DAGVTQSPTHLIKTRGQQVTLRCSPKSGHDTVSWYQQALGQGPQFIFQYYEEEERQRGNFPDRFSGHQFPNYSSELNVNALLLGDSALYLCASSFGRGRADTQYFGPGTRLTVL.